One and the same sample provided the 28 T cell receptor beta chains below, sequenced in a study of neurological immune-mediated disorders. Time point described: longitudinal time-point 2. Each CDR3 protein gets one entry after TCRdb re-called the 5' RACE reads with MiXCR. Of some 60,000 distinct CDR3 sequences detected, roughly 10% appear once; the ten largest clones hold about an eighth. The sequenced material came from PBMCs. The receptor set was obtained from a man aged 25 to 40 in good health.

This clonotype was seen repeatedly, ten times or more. The CDR3 coding sequence is TGTGCCAGCAGCCGTGGATTCGGACTAGCGGGTTTTTCTCCTAGCACAGATACGCAGTATTTT. Translated: CASSRGFGLAGFSPSTDTQYF. The genes are TRBV7-2 and TRBJ2-3; 11 bases are shared with TRBD2. The CDR3 contains 21 residues. The V gene's germline CDR1 is SGHTA and CDR2 FQGNSA. V was pared by 5 bases and J by 0 bases, with 19 bases of the junction left unmatched.

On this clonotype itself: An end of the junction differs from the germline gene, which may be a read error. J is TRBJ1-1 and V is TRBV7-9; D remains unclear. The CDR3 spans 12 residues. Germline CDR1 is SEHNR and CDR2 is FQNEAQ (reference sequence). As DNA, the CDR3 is TGTGCCAACAGCACCGTGACAATTGAAGCTTTCTTT. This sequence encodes CANSTVTIEAFF.

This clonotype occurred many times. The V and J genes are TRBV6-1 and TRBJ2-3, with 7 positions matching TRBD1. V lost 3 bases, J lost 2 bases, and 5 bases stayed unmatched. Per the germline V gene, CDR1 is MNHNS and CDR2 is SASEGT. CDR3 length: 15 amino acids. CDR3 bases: TGTGCCAGCAGTGACGGACAGGCTGCCACAGATACGCAGTATTTT. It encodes CASSDGQAATDTQYF.

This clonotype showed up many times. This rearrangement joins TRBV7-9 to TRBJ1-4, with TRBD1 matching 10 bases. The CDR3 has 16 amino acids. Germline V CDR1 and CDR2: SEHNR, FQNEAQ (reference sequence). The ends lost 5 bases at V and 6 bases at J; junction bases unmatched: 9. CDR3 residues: CASSPRTGGRDEKLFF. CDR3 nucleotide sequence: TGTGCCAGCAGCCCCAGGACAGGGGGGCGGGATGAAAAACTGTTTTTT.

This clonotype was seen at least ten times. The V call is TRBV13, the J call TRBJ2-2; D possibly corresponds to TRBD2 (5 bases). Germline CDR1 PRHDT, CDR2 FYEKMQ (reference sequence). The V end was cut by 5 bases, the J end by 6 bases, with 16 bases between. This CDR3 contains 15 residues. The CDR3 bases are TGTGCCAGCAGCCGAGGGTCTTACTTATCCGGGGAGCTGTTTTTT. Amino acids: CASSRGSYLSGELFF.

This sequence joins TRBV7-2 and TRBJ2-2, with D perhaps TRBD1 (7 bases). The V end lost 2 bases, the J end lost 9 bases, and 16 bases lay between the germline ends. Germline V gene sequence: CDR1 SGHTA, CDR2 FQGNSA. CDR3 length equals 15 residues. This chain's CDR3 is CASSLSAAGGRELFF. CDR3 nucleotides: TGTGCCAGCAGCTTATCCGCTGCAGGGGGGCGGGAGCTGTTTTTT.

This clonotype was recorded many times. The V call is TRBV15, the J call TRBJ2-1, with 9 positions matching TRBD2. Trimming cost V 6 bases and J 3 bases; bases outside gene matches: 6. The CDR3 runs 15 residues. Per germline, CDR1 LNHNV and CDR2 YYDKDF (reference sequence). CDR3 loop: CATRTLAGIYNEQFF. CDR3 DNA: TGTGCCACCAGGACTCTAGCGGGGATCTACAATGAGCAGTTCTTC.

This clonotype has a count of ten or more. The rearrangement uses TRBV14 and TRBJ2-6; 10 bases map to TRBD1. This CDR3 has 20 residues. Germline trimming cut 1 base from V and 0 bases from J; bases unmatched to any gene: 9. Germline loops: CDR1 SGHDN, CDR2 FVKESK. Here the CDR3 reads CASSQVEVGTGASGANVLTF. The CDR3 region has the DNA TGTGCCAGCAGCCAAGTCGAAGTCGGGACAGGGGCCTCTGGGGCCAACGTCCTGACTTTC.

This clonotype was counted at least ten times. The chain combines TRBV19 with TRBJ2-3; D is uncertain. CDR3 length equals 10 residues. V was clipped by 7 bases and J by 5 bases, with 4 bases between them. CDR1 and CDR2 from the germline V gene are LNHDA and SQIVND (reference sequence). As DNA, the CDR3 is TGTGCCAGTAAAGTAGATACGCAGTATTTT. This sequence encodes CASKVDTQYF.

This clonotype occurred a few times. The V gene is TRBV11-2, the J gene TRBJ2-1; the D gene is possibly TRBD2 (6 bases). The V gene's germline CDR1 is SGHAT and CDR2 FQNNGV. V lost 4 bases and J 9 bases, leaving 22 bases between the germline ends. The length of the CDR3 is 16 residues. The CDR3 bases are TGTGCCAGCAGCTCGTACGCGGGGTCCGGGCAGGGTGAGCAGTTCTTC. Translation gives CASSSYAGSGQGEQFF. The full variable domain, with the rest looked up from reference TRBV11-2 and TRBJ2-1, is EAGVAQSPRYKIIEKRQSVAFWCNPISGHATLYWYQQILGQGPKLLIQFQNNGVVDDSQLPKDRFSAERLKGVDSTLKIQPAKLEDSAVYLCASSSYAGSGQGEQFFGPGTRLTVL.

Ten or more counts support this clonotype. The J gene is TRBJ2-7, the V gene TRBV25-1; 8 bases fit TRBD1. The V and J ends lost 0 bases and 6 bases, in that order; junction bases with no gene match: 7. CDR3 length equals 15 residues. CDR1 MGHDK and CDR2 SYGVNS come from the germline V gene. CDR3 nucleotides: TGTGCCAGCAGTGAATATGGGGACAGGCCCCGCGAGCAGTACTTC. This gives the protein CASSEYGDRPREQYF.

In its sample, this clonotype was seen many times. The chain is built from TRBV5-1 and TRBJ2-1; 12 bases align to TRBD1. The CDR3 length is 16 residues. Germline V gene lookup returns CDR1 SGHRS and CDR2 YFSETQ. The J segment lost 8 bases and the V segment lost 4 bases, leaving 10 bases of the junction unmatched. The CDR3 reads CASSERPGQGAHEQFF. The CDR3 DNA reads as TGCGCCAGCAGCGAAAGACCGGGACAGGGGGCCCATGAGCAGTTCTTC.

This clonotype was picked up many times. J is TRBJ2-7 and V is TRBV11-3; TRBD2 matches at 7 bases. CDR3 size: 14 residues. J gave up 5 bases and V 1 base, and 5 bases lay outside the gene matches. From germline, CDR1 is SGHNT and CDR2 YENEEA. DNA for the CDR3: TGTGCCAGCAGCTTAGCGGGAGGATCTCACGAGCAGTACTTC. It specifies CASSLAGGSHEQYF.

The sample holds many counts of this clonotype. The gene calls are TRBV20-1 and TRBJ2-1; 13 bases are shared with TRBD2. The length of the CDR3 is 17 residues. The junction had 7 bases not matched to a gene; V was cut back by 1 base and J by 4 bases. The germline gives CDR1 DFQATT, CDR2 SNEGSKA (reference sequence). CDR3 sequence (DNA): TGCAGTGCTAGAGGGTCGGGACTAGCGGGAAAATACAATGAGCAGTTCTTC. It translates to CSARGSGLAGKYNEQFF.

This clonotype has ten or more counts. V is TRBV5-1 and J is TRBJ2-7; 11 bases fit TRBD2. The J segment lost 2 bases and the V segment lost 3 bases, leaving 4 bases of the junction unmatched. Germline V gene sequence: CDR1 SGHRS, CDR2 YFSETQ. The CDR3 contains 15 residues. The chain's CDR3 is CASSWGLADTYEQYF. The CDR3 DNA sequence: TGCGCCAGCAGCTGGGGACTAGCGGATACCTACGAGCAGTACTTC.

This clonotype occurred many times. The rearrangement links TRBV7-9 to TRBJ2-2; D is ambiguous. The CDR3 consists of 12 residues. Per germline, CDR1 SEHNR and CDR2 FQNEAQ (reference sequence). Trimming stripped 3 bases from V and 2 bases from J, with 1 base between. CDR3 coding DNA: TGTGCCAGCAGCTTCAACACCGGGGAGCTGTTTTTT. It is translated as CASSFNTGELFF.

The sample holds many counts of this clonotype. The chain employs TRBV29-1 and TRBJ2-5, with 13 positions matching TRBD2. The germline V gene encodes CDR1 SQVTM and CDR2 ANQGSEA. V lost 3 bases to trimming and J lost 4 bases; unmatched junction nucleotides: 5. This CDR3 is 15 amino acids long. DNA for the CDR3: TGCAGCGTTGACCCTGGGACTAGCGGGACAGAGACCCAGTACTTC. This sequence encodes CSVDPGTSGTETQYF.

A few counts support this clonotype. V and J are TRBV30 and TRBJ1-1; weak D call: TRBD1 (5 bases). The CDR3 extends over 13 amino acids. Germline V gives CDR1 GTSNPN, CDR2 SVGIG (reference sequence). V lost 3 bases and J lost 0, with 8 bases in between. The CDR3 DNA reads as TGTGCCTGGAGAAGGGACCTGAACACTGAAGCTTTCTTT. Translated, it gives CAWRRDLNTEAFF.

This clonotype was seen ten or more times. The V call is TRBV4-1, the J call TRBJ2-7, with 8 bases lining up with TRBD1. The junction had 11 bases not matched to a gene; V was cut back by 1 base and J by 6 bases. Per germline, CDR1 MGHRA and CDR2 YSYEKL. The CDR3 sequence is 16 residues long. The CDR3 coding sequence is TGCGCCAGCAGCCAAGCCCCTGGACAGGGTAATACCGAGCAGTACTTC. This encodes CASSQAPGQGNTEQYF.

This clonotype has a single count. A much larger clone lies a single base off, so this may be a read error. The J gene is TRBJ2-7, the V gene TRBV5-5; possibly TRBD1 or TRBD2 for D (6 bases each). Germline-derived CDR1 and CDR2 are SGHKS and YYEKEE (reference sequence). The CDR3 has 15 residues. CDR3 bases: TGTGCCAGCAGCTTGGCCCGGGGGCTAACCTACGACCAGTACTTC. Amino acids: CASSLARGLTYDQYF.

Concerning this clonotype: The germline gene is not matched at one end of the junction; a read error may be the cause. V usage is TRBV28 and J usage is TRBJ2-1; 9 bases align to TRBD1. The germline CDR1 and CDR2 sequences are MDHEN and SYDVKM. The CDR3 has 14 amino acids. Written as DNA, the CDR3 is TGTGCCAGCAGTCTACAGGGGGCCTACAATGACCAGTTCTTT. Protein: CASSLQGAYNDQFF.

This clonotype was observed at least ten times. CDR3 nucleotide sequence: TGCAGTGCTAGAGACACATCGGGGACTGAAGCTTTCTTT. It encodes CSARDTSGTEAFF. The chain joins TRBV20-1 to TRBJ1-1, with D unclear. The CDR3 length is 13 residues. CDR1 and CDR2 (germline): DFQATT, SNEGSKA (reference sequence). Deletions cut 0 bases from V and 5 bases from J, with 10 bases between.

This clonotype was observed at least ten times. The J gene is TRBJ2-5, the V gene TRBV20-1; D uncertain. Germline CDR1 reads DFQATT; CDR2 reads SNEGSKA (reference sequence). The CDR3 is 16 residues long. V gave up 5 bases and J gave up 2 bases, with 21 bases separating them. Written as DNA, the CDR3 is TGCAGTGCTCGATTAATGTGGCTCCCCATTCAAGAGACCCAGTACTTC. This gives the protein CSARLMWLPIQETQYF.

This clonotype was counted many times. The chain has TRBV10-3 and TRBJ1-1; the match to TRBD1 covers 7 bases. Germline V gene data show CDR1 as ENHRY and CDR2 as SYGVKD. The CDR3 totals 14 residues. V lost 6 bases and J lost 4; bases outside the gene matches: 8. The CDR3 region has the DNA TGTGCCATCAGATCAACAACAGGGGCCACTGAAGCTTTCTTT. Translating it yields CAIRSTTGATEAFF.

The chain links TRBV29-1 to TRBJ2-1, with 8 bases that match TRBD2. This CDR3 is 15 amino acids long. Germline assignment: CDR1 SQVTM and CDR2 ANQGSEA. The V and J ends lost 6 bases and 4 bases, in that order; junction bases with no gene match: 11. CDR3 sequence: CSVRGAGGSYNEQFF. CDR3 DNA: TGCAGCGTGAGGGGGGCGGGAGGTTCTTACAATGAGCAGTTCTTC.

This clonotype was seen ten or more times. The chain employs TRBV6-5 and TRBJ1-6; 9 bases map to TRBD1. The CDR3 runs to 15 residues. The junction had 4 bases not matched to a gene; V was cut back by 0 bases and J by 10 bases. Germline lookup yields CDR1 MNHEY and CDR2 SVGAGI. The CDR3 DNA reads TGTGCCAGCAGTTACTCGGGACAGGGACGCTCACCCCTCCACTTT. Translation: CASSYSGQGRSPLHF.

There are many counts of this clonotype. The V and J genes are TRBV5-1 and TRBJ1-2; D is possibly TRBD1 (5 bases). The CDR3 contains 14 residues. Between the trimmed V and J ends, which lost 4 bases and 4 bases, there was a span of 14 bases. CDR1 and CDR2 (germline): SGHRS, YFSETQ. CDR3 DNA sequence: TGCGCCAGCAGCACCCAGGGAGACCGCTATGGCTACACCTTC. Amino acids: CASSTQGDRYGYTF.

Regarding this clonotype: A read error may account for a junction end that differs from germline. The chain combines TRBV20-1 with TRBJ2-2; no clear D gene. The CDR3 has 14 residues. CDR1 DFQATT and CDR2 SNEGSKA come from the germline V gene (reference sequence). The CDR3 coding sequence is TGCAGTGCTAGAGCCAGCCAGAACACAGGGGAGCTGTTTTTT. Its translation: CSARASQNTGELFF.